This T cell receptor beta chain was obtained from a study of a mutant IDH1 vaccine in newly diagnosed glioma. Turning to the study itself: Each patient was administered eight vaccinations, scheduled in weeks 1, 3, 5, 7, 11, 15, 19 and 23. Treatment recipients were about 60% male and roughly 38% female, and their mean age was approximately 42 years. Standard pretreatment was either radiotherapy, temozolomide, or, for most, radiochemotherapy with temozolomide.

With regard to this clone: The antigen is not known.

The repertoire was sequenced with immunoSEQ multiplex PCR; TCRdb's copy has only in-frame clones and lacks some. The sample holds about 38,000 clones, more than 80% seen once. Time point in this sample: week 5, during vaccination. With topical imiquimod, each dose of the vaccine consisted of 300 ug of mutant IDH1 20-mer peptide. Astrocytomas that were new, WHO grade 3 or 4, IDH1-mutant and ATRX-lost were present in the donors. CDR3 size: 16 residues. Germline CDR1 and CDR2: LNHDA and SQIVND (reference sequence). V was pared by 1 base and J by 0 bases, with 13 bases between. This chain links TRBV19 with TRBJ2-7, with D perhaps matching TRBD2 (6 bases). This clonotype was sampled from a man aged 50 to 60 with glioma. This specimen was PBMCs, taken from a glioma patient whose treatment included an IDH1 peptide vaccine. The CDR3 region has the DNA TGTGCCAGTAGTATAGTGGGCGGAGGGAGCTCCTACGAGCAGTACTTC. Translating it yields CASSIVGGGSSYEQYF.